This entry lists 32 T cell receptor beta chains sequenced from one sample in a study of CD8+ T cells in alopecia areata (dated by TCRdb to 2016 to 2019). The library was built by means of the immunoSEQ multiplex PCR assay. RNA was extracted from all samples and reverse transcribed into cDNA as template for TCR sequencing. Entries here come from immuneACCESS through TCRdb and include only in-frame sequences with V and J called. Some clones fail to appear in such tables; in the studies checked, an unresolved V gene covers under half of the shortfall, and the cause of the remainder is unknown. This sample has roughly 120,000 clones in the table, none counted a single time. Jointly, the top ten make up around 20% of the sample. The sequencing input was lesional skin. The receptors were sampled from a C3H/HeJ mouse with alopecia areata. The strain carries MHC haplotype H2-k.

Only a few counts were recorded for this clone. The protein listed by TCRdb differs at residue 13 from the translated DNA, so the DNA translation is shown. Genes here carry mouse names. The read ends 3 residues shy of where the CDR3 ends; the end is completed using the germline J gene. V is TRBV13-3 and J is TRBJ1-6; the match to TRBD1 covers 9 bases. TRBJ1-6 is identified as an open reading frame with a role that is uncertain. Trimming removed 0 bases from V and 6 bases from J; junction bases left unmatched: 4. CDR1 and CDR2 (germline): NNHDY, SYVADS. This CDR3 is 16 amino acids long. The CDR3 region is CASSDDGQGINSPLYF. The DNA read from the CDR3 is TGTGCCAGCAGTGATGACGGACAGGGGATTAATTCGCCC.

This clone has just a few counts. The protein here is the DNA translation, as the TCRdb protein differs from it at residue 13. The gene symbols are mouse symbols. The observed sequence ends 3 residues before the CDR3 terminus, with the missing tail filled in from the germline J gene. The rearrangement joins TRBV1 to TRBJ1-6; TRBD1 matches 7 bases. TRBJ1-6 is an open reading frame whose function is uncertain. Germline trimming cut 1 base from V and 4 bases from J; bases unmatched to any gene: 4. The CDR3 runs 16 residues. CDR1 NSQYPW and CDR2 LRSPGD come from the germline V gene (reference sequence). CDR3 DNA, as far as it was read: TGCACCTGCAGTGCAGTCAGGGGGATATATAATTCGCCC. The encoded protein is CTCSAVRGIYNSP. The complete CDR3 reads CTCSAVRGIYNSPLYF.

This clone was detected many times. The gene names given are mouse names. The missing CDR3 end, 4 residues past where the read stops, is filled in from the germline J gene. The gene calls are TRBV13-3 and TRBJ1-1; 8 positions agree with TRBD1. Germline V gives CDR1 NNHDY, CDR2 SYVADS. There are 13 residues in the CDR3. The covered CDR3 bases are TGTGCCAGCAGTGATCAGGGGGCGGTA. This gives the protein CASSDQGAV. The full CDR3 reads CASSDQGAVEVFF.

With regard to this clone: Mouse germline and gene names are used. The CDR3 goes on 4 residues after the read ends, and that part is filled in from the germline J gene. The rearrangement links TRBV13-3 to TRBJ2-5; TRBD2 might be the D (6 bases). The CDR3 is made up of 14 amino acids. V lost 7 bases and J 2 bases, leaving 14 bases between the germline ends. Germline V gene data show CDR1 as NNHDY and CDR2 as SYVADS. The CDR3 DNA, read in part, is TGTGCCAGCCTCCCGGGGGGTGGCCAAGAC. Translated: CASLPGGGQD. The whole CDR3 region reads CASLPGGGQDTQYF.

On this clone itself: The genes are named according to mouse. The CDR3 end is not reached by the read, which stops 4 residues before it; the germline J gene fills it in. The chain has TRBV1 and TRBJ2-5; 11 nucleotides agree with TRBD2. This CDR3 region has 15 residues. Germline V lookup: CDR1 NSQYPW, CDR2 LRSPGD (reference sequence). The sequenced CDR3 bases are TGCACCTGCAGTGCAGGGACTGGGGGGAGCGAC. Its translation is CTCSAGTGGSD. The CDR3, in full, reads CTCSAGTGGSDTQYF.

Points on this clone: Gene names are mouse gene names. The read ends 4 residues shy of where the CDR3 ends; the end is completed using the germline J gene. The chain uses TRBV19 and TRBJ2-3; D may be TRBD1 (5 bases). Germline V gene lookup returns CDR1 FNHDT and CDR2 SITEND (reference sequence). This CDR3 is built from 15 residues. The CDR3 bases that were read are TGTGCCAGCAGTATAGGGCAGGGTATCCAAGAA. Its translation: CASSIGQGIQE. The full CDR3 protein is CASSIGQGIQETLYF.

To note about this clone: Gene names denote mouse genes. The sequenced part of the CDR3 DNA is TGCACCTGCAGTGAGACTGGACCTAGTGCAGAA. Its protein is CTCSETGPSAE. From start to end, the CDR3 is CTCSETGPSAETLYF. The gene calls are TRBV1 and TRBJ2-3; maybe TRBD2 (6 bases). The DNA ends 4 residues before the CDR3 does, and the rest of the CDR3 is filled in from the germline J gene. The CDR3 is 15 residues long. V gave up 4 bases and J gave up 0 bases, with 11 bases separating them. Germline CDR1 reads NSQYPW; CDR2 reads LRSPGD (reference sequence).

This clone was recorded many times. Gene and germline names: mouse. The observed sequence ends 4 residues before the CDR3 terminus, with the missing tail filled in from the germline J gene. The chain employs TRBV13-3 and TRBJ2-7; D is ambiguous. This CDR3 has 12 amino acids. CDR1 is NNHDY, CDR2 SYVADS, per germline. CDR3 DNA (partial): TGTGCCAGCAGCCAGACAATTTAT. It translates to CASSQTIY. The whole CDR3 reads CASSQTIYEQYF.

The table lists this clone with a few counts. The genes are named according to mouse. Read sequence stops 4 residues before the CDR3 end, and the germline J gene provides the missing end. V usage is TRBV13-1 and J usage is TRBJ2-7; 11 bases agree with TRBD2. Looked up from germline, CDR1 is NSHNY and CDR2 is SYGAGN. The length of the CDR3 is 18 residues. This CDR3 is CASSDAGLGVLSSYEQYF. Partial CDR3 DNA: TGTGCCAGCAGTGATGCGGGACTGGGGGTTCTGAGCTCTTAT.

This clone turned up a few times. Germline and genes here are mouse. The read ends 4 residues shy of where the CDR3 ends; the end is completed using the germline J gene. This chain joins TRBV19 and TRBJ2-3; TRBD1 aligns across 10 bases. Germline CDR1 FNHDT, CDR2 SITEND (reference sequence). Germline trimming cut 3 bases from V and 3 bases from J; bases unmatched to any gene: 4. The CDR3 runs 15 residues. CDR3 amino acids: CASSTADRGAETLYF. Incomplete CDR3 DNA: TGTGCCAGCAGTACCGCGGACAGGGGGGCAGAA.

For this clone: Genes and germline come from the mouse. This CDR3 is CASTKNTEVFF. The CDR3 bases that were read are TGTGCCAGTACAAAGAACACA. This rearrangement joins TRBV13-3 to TRBJ1-1; D is undetermined. The CDR3 extends 4 residues past the end of the read, so its final part is completed from the germline J gene. This CDR3 spans 11 amino acids. The germline V gene encodes CDR1 NNHDY and CDR2 SYVADS. Between the trimmed V and J ends, which lost 8 bases and 0 bases, there was a span of 5 bases.

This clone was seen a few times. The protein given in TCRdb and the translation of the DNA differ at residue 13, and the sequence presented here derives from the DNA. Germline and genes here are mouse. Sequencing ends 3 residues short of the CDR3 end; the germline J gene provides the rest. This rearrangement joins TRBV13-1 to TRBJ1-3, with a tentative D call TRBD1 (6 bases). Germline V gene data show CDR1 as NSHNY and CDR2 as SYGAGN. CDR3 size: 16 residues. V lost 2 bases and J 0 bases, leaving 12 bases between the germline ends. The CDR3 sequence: CASSELRDNSGNTLYF. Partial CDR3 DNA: TGTGCCAGCAGTGAGCTCCGGGACAATTCTGGAAATACG.

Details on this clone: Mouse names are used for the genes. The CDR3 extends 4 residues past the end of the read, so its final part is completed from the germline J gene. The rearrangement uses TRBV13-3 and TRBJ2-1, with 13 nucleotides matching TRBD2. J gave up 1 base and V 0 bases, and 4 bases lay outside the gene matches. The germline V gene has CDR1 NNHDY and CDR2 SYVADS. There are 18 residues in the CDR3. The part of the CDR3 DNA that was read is TGTGCCAGCAGTGATGCGAGGGACTGGGGGGGGAACTATGCT. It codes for CASSDARDWGGNYA. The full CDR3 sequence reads CASSDARDWGGNYAEQFF.

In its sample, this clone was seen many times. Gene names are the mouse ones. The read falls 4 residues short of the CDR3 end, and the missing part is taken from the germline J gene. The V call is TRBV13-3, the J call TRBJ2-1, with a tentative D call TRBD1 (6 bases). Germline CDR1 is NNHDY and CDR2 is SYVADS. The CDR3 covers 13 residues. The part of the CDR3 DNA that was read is TGTGCCAGCAGTGACAGGGGTGGAGCT. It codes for CASSDRGGA. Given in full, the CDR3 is CASSDRGGAEQFF.

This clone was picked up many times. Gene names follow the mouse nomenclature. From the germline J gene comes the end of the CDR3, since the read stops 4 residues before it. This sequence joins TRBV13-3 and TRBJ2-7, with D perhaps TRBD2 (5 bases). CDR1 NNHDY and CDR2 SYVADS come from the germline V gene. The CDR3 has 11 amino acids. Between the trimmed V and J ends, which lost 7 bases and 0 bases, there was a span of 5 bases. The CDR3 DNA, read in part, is TGTGCCAGCCTGGGCTCCTAT. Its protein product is CASLGSY. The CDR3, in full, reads CASLGSYEQYF.

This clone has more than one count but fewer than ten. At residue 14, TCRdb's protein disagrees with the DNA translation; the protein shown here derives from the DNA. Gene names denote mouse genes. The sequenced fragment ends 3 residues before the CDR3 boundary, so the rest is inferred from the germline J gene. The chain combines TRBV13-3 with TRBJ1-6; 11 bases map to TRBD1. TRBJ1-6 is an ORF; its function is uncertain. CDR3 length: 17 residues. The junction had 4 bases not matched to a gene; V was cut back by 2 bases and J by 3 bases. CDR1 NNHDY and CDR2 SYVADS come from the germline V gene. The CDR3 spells CASSDRDRGFYNSPLYF. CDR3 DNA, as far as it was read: TGTGCCAGCAGTGACCGGGACAGGGGGTTCTATAATTCGCCC.

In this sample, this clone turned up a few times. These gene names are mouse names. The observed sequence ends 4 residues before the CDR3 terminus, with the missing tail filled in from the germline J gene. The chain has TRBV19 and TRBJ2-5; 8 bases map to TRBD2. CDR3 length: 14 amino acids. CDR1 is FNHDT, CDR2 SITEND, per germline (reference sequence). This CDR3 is CASSISWGVDTQYF. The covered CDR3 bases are TGTGCCAGCAGTATATCCTGGGGGGTGGAC.

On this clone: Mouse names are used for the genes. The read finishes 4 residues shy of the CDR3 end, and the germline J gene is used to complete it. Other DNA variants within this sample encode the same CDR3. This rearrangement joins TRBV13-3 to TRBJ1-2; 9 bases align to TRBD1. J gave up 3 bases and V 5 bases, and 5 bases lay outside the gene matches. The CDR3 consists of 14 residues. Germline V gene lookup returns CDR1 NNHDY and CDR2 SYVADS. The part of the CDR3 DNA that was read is TGTGCCAGCAGCAACAGGGGGCGCGACTCC. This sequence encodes CASSNRGRDS. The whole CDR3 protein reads CASSNRGRDSDYTF.

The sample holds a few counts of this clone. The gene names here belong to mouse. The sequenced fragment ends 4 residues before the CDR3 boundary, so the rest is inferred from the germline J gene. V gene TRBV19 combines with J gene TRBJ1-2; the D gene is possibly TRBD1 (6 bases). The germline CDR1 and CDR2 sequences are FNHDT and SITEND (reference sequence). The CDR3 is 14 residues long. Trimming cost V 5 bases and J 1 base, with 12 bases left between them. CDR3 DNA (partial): TGTGCCAGCAGCCGCGGGACAAAAAACTCC. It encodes CASSRGTKNS. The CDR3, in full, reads CASSRGTKNSDYTF.

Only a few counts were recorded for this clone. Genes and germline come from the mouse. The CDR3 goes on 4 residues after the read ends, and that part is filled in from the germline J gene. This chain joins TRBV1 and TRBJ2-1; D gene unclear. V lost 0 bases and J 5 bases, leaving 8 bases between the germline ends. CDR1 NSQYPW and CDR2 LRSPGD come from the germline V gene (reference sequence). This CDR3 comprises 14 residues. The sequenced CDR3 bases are TGCACCTGCAGTGCAGATAGACACAATGCT. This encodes CTCSADRHNA. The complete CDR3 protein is CTCSADRHNAEQFF.

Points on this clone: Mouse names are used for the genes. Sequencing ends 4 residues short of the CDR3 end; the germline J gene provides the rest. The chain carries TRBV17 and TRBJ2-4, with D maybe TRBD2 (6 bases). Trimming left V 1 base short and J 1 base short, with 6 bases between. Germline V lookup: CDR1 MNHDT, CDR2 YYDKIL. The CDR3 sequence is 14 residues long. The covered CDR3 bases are TGTGCTAGCAGTAGAGGGACTGGTCAAAAC. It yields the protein CASSRGTGQN. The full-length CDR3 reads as CASSRGTGQNTLYF.

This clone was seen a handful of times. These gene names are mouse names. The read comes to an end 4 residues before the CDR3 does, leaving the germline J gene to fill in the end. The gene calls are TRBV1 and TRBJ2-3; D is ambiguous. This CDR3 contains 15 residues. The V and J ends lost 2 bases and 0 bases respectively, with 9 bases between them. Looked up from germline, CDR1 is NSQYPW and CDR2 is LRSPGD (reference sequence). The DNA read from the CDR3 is TGCACCTGCAGTGCAACAGATCTTAGTGCAGAA. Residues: CTCSATDLSAE. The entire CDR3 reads CTCSATDLSAETLYF.

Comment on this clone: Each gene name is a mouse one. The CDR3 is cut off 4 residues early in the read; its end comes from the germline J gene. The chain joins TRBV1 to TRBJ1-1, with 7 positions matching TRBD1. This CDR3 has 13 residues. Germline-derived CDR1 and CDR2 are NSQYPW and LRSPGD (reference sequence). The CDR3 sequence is CTCSAVHRGEVFF. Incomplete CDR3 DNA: TGCACCTGCAGTGCAGTCCACAGGGGA.

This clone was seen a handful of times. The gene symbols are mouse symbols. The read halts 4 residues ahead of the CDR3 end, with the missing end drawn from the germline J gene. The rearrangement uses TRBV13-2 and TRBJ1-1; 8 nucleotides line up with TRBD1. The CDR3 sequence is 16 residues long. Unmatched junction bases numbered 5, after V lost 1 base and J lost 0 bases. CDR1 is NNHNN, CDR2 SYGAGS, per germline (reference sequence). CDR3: CASGDLDRGTNTEVFF. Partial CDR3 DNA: TGTGCCAGCGGTGATTTAGACAGGGGAACAAACACA.

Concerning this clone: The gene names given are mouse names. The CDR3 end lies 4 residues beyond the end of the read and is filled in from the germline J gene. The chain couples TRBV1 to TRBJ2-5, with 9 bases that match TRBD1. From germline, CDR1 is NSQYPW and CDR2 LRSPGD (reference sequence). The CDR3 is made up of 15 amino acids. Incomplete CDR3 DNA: TGCACCTGCAGTGCAGTGAGGACAGGGGAAGAC. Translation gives CTCSAVRTGED. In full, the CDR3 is CTCSAVRTGEDTQYF.

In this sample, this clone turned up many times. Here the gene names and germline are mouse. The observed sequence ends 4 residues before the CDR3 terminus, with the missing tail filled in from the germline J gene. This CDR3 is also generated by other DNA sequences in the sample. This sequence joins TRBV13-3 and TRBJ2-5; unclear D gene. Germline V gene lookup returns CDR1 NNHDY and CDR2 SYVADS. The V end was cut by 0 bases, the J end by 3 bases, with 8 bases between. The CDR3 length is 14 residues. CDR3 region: CASSDAAGQDTQYF. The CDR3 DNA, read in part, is TGTGCCAGCAGTGATGCAGCTGGTCAAGAC.

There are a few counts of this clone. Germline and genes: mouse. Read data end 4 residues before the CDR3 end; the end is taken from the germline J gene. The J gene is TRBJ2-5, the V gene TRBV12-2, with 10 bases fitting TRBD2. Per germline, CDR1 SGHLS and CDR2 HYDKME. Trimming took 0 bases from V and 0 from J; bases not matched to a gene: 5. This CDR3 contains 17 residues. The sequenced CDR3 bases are TGTGCCAGCTCTCTCGTGGACTGGGGGTTTAACCAAGAC. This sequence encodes CASSLVDWGFNQD. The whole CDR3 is CASSLVDWGFNQDTQYF.

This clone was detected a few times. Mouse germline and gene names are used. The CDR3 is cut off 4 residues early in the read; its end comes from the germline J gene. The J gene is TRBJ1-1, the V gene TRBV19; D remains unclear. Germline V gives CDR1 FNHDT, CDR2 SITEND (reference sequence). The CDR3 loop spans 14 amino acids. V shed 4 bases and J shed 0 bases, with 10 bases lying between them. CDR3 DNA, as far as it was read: TGTGCCAGCAGTCCCCCCCCAACAAACACA. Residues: CASSPPPTNT. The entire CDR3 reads CASSPPPTNTEVFF. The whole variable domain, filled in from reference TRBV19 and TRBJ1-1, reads GGIITQTPKFLIGQEGQKLTLKCQQNFNHDTMYWYRQDSGKGLRLIYYSITENDLQKGDLSEGYDASREKKSSFSLTVTSAQKNEMAVFLCASSPPPTNTEVFFGKGTRLTVV.

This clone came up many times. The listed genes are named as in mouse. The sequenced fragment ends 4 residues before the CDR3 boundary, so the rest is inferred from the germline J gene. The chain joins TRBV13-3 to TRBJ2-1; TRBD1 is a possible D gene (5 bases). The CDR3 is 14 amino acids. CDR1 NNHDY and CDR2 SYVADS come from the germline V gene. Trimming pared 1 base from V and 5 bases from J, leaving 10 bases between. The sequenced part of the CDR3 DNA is TGTGCCAGCAGTGATCGTGACAGAGATGCT. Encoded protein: CASSDRDRDA. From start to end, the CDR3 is CASSDRDRDAEQFF.

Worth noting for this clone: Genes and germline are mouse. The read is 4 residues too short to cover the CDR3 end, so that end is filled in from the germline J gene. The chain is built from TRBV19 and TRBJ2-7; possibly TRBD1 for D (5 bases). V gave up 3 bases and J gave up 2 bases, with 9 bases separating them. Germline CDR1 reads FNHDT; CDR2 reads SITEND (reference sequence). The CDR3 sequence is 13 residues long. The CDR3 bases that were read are TGTGCCAGCAGTACGCAGGGTACCTAT. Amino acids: CASSTQGTY. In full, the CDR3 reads CASSTQGTYEQYF.

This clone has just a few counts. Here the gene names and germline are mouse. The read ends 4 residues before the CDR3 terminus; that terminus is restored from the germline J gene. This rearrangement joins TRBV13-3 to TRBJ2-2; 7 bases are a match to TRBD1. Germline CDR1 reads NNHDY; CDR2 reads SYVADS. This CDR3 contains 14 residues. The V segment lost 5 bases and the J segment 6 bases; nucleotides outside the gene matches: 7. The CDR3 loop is CASRTTQGPGQLYF. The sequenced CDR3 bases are TGTGCCAGCAGGACCACACAGGGGCCCGGG.

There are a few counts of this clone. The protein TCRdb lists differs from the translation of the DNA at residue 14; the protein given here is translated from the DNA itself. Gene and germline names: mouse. CDR3 amino acids: CASSDEGGLHSGNTLYF. CDR3 DNA (partial): TGTGCCAGCAGTGATGAGGGGGGCCTCCATTCTGGAAATACG. The V call is TRBV13-3, the J call TRBJ1-3; D is possibly TRBD1 (6 bases). The CDR3 end falls 3 residues outside the read, so it is completed with the germline J gene. The CDR3 loop spans 17 amino acids. CDR1 and CDR2 (germline): NNHDY, SYVADS. V dropped 0 bases and J dropped 0 bases, with 13 bases sitting between them.